The 29 T cell receptor beta chains listed next were all sequenced from one sample in a study of breast tumors, draining lymph nodes, adjacent tissues. Using its own MiXCR run on the multiplex PCR reads, TCRdb lists one record per CDR3 protein. The sample holds some 230,000 distinct CDR3 sequences, nearly 35% seen once. The lymph nodes were axillary draining lymph nodes from breast cancer patients. Material for sequencing was axillary lymph node tissue. The receptor set was obtained from a female donor with breast cancer. Some clones in this sample may be carry-over from other donors' samples.

At least ten counts were recorded for this clonotype. J is TRBJ2-1 and V is TRBV7-9, with 9 bases that match TRBD2. Germline V gene lookup returns CDR1 SEHNR and CDR2 FQNEAQ (reference sequence). The junction had 9 bases not matched to a gene; V was cut back by 6 bases and J by 6 bases. This CDR3 has 15 amino acids. The DNA for the CDR3 is TGTGCCAGCAGTCCCCCAGCGGGAGGAACCAATGAGCAGTTCTTC. Protein sequence: CASSPPAGGTNEQFF.

This clonotype showed up just once. At one end the junction does not follow the germline gene, possibly because of a read error. The J gene is TRBJ2-7, the V gene TRBV10-3, with TRBD2 matching 9 bases. This CDR3 contains 18 residues. Germline CDR1 ENHRY, CDR2 SYGVKD. CDR3 bases: TGTGCCAGCAGTTACCCGCTTCCTTGGCGGGAGGGCTCCTACGAGCAGTACTTC. Protein product: CASSYPLPWREGSYEQYF.

As to this clonotype: One end of the junction fails to match germline, which may point to a read error. The rearrangement links TRBV10-2 to TRBJ2-7; D may match TRBD1 or TRBD2 (6 bases each). CDR1 and CDR2 (germline): WSHSY, SAAADI. The CDR3 has 18 amino acids. The CDR3 is CASSLTSSVAGASYEQYF. In DNA, the CDR3 is TGTGCCAGCAGCTTAACTAGCAGCGTAGCAGGGGCATCCTACGAGCAGTACTTC.

This chain links TRBV2 with TRBJ2-1, with TRBD1 matching 9 bases. The V gene end was trimmed by 6 bases and the J gene end by 8 bases; junction bases not matched to a gene: 11. Germline values: CDR1 SNHLY, CDR2 FYNNEI. CDR3 length: 15 amino acids. CDR3 nucleotide sequence: TGTGCCAGCAGACCGACTAGCCGGACAGGGGATGAGCAGTTCTTC. It is translated as CASRPTSRTGDEQFF. Filled out from reference TRBV2 and TRBJ2-1, the complete variable domain reads EPEVTQTPSHQVTQMGQEVILRCVPISNHLYFYWYRQILGQKVEFLVSFYNNEISEKSEIFDDQFSVERPDGSNFTLKIRSTKLEDSAMYFCASRPTSRTGDEQFFGPGTRLTVL.

J is TRBJ1-6 and V is TRBV19; D is perhaps TRBD1 (6 bases). The germline CDR1 and CDR2 sequences are LNHDA and SQIVND (reference sequence). This CDR3 region has 18 residues. The V end was cut by 0 bases, the J end by 4 bases, with 16 bases between. CDR3 coding DNA: TGTGCCAGTAGTATAGATCTCTCTAGCGGGACATATAATTCACCCCTCCACTTT. This translates into CASSIDLSSGTYNSPLHF.

This clonotype has a count of ten or more. This sequence joins TRBV7-3 and TRBJ2-3; 10 nucleotides match TRBD2. The CDR3 is 15 residues long. The germline gives CDR1 SGHTA, CDR2 FQGTGA. V trimming: 5 bases; J trimming: 5 bases; junction bases outside the gene matches: 7. The CDR3 sequence is CASSPQRGGGDTQYF. In DNA, the CDR3 is TGTGCCAGCAGCCCCCAGCGGGGGGGTGGAGATACGCAGTATTTT.

The CDR3 here is CASRQGAPTDTQYF. CDR3 DNA sequence: TGTGCCAGCAGGCAGGGGGCGCCCACAGATACGCAGTATTTT. This rearrangement joins TRBV6-4 to TRBJ2-3, with 8 nucleotides matching TRBD1. This CDR3 region has 14 residues. The junction had 4 bases not matched to a gene; V was cut back by 6 bases and J by 2 bases. CDR1 is MRHNA, CDR2 SNTAGT, per germline.

There are many counts of this clonotype. The chain's CDR3 is CATSDSQQGHANEKLFF. DNA of the CDR3: TGTGCCACCAGTGATTCCCAACAGGGGCATGCTAATGAAAAACTGTTTTTT. The chain couples TRBV24-1 to TRBJ1-4, with TRBD1 identical over 7 bases. V was clipped by 2 bases and J by 3 bases; unmatched bases: 8. CDR1 is KGHDR, CDR2 SFDVKD, per germline. The CDR3 consists of 17 residues.

The genes are TRBV11-2 and TRBJ2-5; D might be TRBD1 or TRBD2, each matching 6 bases. V lost 6 bases to trimming and J lost 5 bases, with 16 bases between them. This CDR3 has 14 residues. Germline CDR1 and CDR2: SGHAT and FQNNGV. CDR3: CASSSDRRGETQYF. Here the CDR3 DNA reads TGTGCCAGCAGTTCCGACAGGAGGGGGGAGACCCAGTACTTC.

There are many counts of this clonotype. The chain uses TRBV7-8 and TRBJ2-6; 10 nucleotides match TRBD2. Germline CDR1 and CDR2: SGHVS and FQNEAQ. The V gene end was trimmed by 6 bases and the J gene end by 0 bases; junction bases not matched to a gene: 8. The CDR3 runs to 18 residues. The CDR3 is CASRKPGLALSGANVLTF. As DNA, the CDR3 is TGTGCCAGCAGGAAACCGGGACTAGCGCTCTCTGGGGCCAACGTCCTGACTTTC.

J is TRBJ1-2 and V is TRBV28, with TRBD1 as a possible D gene (5 bases). This CDR3 contains 13 residues. Germline V CDR1 and CDR2: MDHEN, SYDVKM. Trimming took off 5 bases at V and 4 bases at J, with 11 bases between the two ends. This CDR3 reads CASSPRDFYGYTF. The CDR3 DNA sequence: TGTGCCAGCAGTCCTAGGGACTTCTATGGCTACACCTTC.

This clonotype was seen many times. The chain carries TRBV7-8 and TRBJ2-1, with D unresolved. The CDR3 totals 15 residues. Germline values: CDR1 SGHVS, CDR2 FQNEAQ. V was trimmed by 5 bases and J by 1 base, leaving 12 bases between them. The DNA of the CDR3 is TGTGCCAGCAGCCCAGAGGAGCTTTCCTACAATGAGCAGTTCTTC. This gives the protein CASSPEELSYNEQFF. Based on the CDR3 plus reference TRBV7-8 and TRBJ2-1, the full variable domain is GAGVSQSPRYKVAKRGQDVALRCDPISGHVSLFWYQQALGQGPEFLTYFQNEAQLDKSGLPSDRFFAERPEGSVSTLKIQRTQQEDSAVYLCASSPEELSYNEQFFGPGTRLTVL.

This clonotype was observed at least ten times. The rearrangement uses TRBV18 and TRBJ2-7; D is uncertain. The ends were cut back, 3 bases at V and 1 base at J, with 10 bases in the middle. This CDR3 is 14 amino acids long. CDR1 and CDR2 from the germline V gene are KGHSH and LQKENI. The CDR3 loop reads CASSPGRRSYEQYF. In DNA, the CDR3 is TGTGCCAGCTCACCGGGTCGCCGTTCCTACGAGCAGTACTTC.

The rearrangement links TRBV24-1 to TRBJ1-5; the D is unclear. The CDR3 sequence is 16 residues long. Trimming stripped 2 bases from V and 11 bases from J, with 21 bases between. Germline CDR1 and CDR2: KGHDR and SFDVKD. The CDR3 spells CATSDWASGSQETQHF. For the CDR3, the DNA is TGTGCCACCAGTGATTGGGCTAGCGGGAGCCAAGAGACCCAGCATTTT.

This clonotype was observed at least ten times. The J gene is TRBJ2-5, the V gene TRBV20-1, with D possibly TRBD1 on 6 matching bases. The V and J ends lost 0 bases and 4 bases respectively, with 12 bases between them. CDR1 and CDR2 from the germline V gene are DFQATT and SNEGSKA (reference sequence). The CDR3 contains 14 residues. The CDR3 DNA sequence: TGCAGTGCTAGAGATGGAAGGGGGTTAGAGACCCAGTACTTC. It codes for CSARDGRGLETQYF.

This clonotype has only a few counts. A much larger clone lies a single base off, so this may be a read error. The rearrangement uses TRBV20-1 and TRBJ1-6; TRBD1 might be the D (5 bases). Germline-derived CDR1 and CDR2 are DFQATT and SNEGSKA (reference sequence). This CDR3 region has 11 residues. The CDR3 spells CSATRDGEASF. The CDR3 DNA reads TGCAGTGCCACCCGGGACGGTGAAGCTTCCTTT.

As regards this clonotype: Being one base from a much bigger clone, this may be a read error. This chain joins TRBV7-9 and TRBJ2-3; D is perhaps TRBD2 (5 bases). The germline CDR1 and CDR2 sequences are SEHNR and FQNEAQ (reference sequence). The CDR3 extends over 16 amino acids. This CDR3 reads CAGSLAQGVGTDTQYF. In nucleotides, the CDR3 is TGTGCCGGCAGCTTAGCGCAAGGTGTAGGCACAGATACGCAGTATTTT.

A remark on this clonotype: This sequence may be a read error, since a much larger clone differs from it by one base. The chain combines TRBV13 with TRBJ2-5; D possibly corresponds to TRBD1 (5 bases). V was cut by 8 bases and J by 5 bases, with 24 bases left in between. Germline CDR1 is PRHDT and CDR2 is FYEKMQ (reference sequence). This CDR3 contains 16 residues. The CDR3 DNA sequence: TGTGCCAGCCGCTACCGGGCCGGAACAGGTGGGGAGACCCAGTACTTC. It translates to CASRYRAGTGGETQYF.

About this clonotype: The CDR3 carries no conserved terminal phenylalanine or tryptophan, so it likely arises from a read error. The rearrangement links TRBV7-9 to TRBJ2-6; TRBD1 is a possible D gene (5 bases). The CDR3 runs 14 residues. Germline V gene sequence: CDR1 SEHNR, CDR2 FQNEAQ (reference sequence). In nucleotides, the CDR3 is TGTGCCAGCAGCCCACGCTCTGGGGCCGACGTCCTGACTCTC. Protein product: CASSPRSGADVLTL.

This clonotype was detected many times. The V and J genes are TRBV13 and TRBJ2-5; a weak D match, TRBD1 (5 bases). Trimming removed 5 bases from V and 7 bases from J, with 14 bases in between. The CDR3 spans 13 residues. Germline V gene lookup returns CDR1 PRHDT and CDR2 FYEKMQ (reference sequence). DNA of the CDR3: TGTGCCAGCAGCCCAGTCAATAGGGGGACCCAGTACTTC. Its protein product is CASSPVNRGTQYF.

This clonotype showed up many times. The chain couples TRBV4-1 to TRBJ1-5; weak D call: TRBD1 (5 bases). Per germline, CDR1 MGHRA and CDR2 YSYEKL. The CDR3 totals 15 residues. V dropped 1 base and J dropped 0 bases, with 7 bases sitting between them. The CDR3 is CASSQGQNSNQPQHF. CDR3 DNA: TGCGCCAGCAGCCAAGGACAGAATAGCAATCAGCCCCAGCATTTT.

Many counts were recorded for this clonotype. The V gene is TRBV5-6, the J gene TRBJ2-7; 10 bases fit TRBD1. V gave up 2 bases and J gave up 11 bases; unmatched junction bases: 1. The CDR3 is made up of 11 amino acids. Germline lookup yields CDR1 SGHDT and CDR2 YYEEEE. The CDR3 DNA follows: TGTGCCAGCAGCTTTGGGACAGGGGAGTACTTC. It is translated as CASSFGTGEYF. The whole variable domain, filled in from reference TRBV5-6 and TRBJ2-7, reads DAGVTQSPTHLIKTRGQQVTLRCSPKSGHDTVSWYQQALGQGPQFIFQYYEEEERQRGNFPDRFSGHQFPNYSSELNVNALLLGDSALYLCASSFGTGEYFGPGTRLTVT.

This clonotype was recorded at least ten times. This chain uses TRBV12-3 or TRBV12-4 with TRBJ2-7; tentatively, D is TRBD1 (6 bases). V dropped 2 bases and J dropped 4 bases, with 9 bases sitting between them. The CDR3 loop spans 13 amino acids. This chain's CDR3 is CASSLTGQYEQYF. The CDR3 region has the DNA TGTGCCAGCAGTTTAACAGGACAGTACGAGCAGTACTTC.

This clonotype was detected a few times. V is TRBV6-5 and J is TRBJ2-7; 10 bases align to TRBD2. Per germline, CDR1 MNHEY and CDR2 SVGAGI. With 5 bases clipped from V and 6 bases from J, the junction kept 13 bases outside the gene matches. The CDR3 is made up of 16 amino acids. CDR3 sequence reads: CASSLLRAGGPGEQYF. The CDR3 DNA follows: TGTGCCAGCAGTCTCCTTAGAGCGGGAGGGCCAGGCGAGCAGTACTTC.

Concerning this clonotype itself: The junction shows a germline mismatch at one end, possibly a read error. The rearrangement links TRBV5-1 to TRBJ2-7; no reliable D call. This CDR3 contains 12 residues. Germline lookup yields CDR1 SGHRS and CDR2 YFSETQ. In DNA form, the CDR3 reads TGCACCAGCAGCCCCAACTCCTACGAGCACTACTTC. Protein product: CTSSPNSYEHYF.

The chain joins TRBV11-2 to TRBJ2-7; 7 nucleotides match TRBD2. CDR1 and CDR2 from the germline V gene are SGHAT and FQNNGV. V was pared by 8 bases and J by 6 bases, with 7 bases of the junction left unmatched. The CDR3 contains 12 residues. The CDR3 loop is CASRGVTTEQYF. CDR3 bases: TGTGCCAGCCGGGGGGTTACCACCGAGCAGTACTTC.

This clonotype was seen ten or more times. This sequence joins TRBV12-3 or TRBV12-4 and TRBJ1-4; TRBD1 matches at 9 bases. V shed 5 bases, J shed 8 bases, and the junction held 9 bases outside the gene matches. The CDR3 length is 15 residues. CDR3 DNA sequence: TGTGCCAGCAGTAAAACAGGGGGCGTAGAGGAAAAACTGTTTTTT. Protein sequence: CASSKTGGVEEKLFF.

This clonotype showed up many times. This rearrangement joins TRBV6-1 to TRBJ2-1; 8 bases map to TRBD2. V lost 7 bases and J lost 7; bases outside the gene matches: 6. Per germline, CDR1 MNHNS and CDR2 SASEGT. CDR3 size: 13 residues. CDR3 nucleotide sequence: TGTGCCAGCACGACGGGAGGGCGGAATGAGCAGTTCTTC. Translation gives CASTTGGRNEQFF.

To note about this clonotype: Since no conserved phenylalanine or tryptophan closes the CDR3, a read error is the likely cause. This sequence joins TRBV12-3 or TRBV12-4 and TRBJ2-3; 8 positions agree with TRBD1. V lost 5 bases to trimming and J lost 0 bases; unmatched junction nucleotides: 1. This CDR3 is built from 14 residues. CDR3 in amino acids: CASSRDRSTDTQYL. Written as DNA, the CDR3 is TGTGCCAGCAGTCGGGACAGGAGCACAGATACGCAGTATCTT.